These 29 T cell receptor beta chains were sequenced from one sample in a study of T cells in women clearing cervical HPV infection. The assay was immunoSEQ multiplex PCR, and TCRdb's table has in-frame clones only and misses some. The sample has some 30,000 clones; the top ten hold 6.8%. The source material was blood buffy coat. Receptor source: a woman between 18 and 70 years old with a cervical HPV16 infection that either progressed to CIN3+ or cleared (not recorded which).

To note about this clone: Read sequence stops 3 residues before the CDR3 end, and the germline J gene provides the missing end. The rearrangement joins TRBV7-9 to TRBJ1-1; 9 bases map to TRBD1. With V trimmed by 6 bases and J by 3 bases, 8 bases remained unmatched. Looked up from germline, CDR1 is SEHNR and CDR2 is FQNEAQ (reference sequence). This CDR3 contains 15 residues. The CDR3 DNA, read in part, is TGTGCCAGCAGTCTAGGACAGGGGATTTACACTGAA. Translating gives CASSLGQGIYTE. The whole CDR3 is CASSLGQGIYTEAFF.

About this clone itself: The read halts 3 residues ahead of the CDR3 end, with the missing end drawn from the germline J gene. The chain employs TRBV2 and TRBJ2-7; 7 bases agree with TRBD2. This CDR3 has 15 residues. Germline lookup yields CDR1 SNHLY and CDR2 FYNNEI. The J segment lost 3 bases and the V segment lost 7 bases, leaving 12 bases of the junction unmatched. The CDR3 loop is CASKAGGSRVYEQYF. The covered CDR3 bases are TGTGCCAGCAAGGCAGGCGGGAGTAGGGTCTACGAG.

As to this clone: Read data end 3 residues before the CDR3 end; the end is taken from the germline J gene. The chain recombines TRBV29-1 with TRBJ2-3; unclear D gene. V lost 4 bases, J lost 6 bases, and 11 bases lay in between. Germline V lookup: CDR1 SQVTM, CDR2 ANQGSEA. The CDR3 is 12 residues long. The DNA read from the CDR3 is TGCAGCGTTGTAGCAACCCGGGATACG. It specifies CSVVATRDT. The entire CDR3 protein is CSVVATRDTQYF.

Concerning this clone: The read falls 3 residues short of the CDR3 end, and the missing part is taken from the germline J gene. This sequence joins TRBV6-2 or TRBV6-3 and TRBJ2-7; TRBD2 is a possible D gene (6 bases). Germline CDR1 reads MNHEY; CDR2 reads SVGEGT. V lost 2 bases and J 6 bases, leaving 11 bases between the germline ends. This CDR3 is built from 13 residues. The part of the CDR3 DNA that was read is TGTGCCAGCAGTTACGGGGGGAGAATCGAG. Encoded protein: CASSYGGRIE. The CDR3 in its entirety is CASSYGGRIEQYF.

The covered CDR3 bases are TGTGCCAGTAGTATAGAAGCGGCTTCCTCAAACTATGGT. It yields the protein CASSIEAASSNYG. The full CDR3 reads CASSIEAASSNYGQYF. The gene calls are TRBV19 and TRBJ2-4, with D perhaps TRBD2 (5 bases). The read comes to an end 3 residues before the CDR3 does, leaving the germline J gene to fill in the end. The CDR3 consists of 16 residues. CDR1 is LNHDA and CDR2 is SQIVND in the germline V gene (reference sequence).

As regards this clone: The read stops 3 residues short of the end of the CDR3; the missing end is completed from the germline J gene. The V and J genes are TRBV5-1 and TRBJ1-1; 10 nucleotides align to TRBD1. Germline trimming cut 3 bases from V and 4 bases from J; bases unmatched to any gene: 6. The CDR3 loop spans 15 amino acids. Germline CDR1 reads SGHRS; CDR2 reads YFSETQ. Incomplete CDR3 DNA: TGCGCCAGCAGCTCGGGACAGGGGATGAGCACTGAA. As protein: CASSSGQGMSTE. In full, the CDR3 is CASSSGQGMSTEAFF.

Turning to this clone: The read halts 3 residues ahead of the CDR3 end, with the missing end drawn from the germline J gene. This chain joins TRBV18 and TRBJ2-2; possible D gene TRBD2, 7 bases. V gave up 2 bases and J gave up 1 base, with 11 bases separating them. This CDR3 has 16 residues. Germline loops: CDR1 KGHSH, CDR2 LQKENI. Partial CDR3 DNA: TGTGCCAGCTCACCAGGGGGGGCGCGGAACACCGGGGAG. Encoded protein: CASSPGGARNTGE. The CDR3 as a whole reads CASSPGGARNTGELFF. Complete variable domain (other parts from reference TRBV18 and TRBJ2-2): NAGVMQNPRHLVRRRGQEARLRCSPMKGHSHVYWYRQLPEEGLKFMVYLQKENIIDESGMPKERFSAEFPKEGPSILRIQQVVRGDSAAYFCASSPGGARNTGELFFGEGSRLTVL.

In regard to this clone: The observed sequence ends 3 residues before the CDR3 terminus, with the missing tail filled in from the germline J gene. The rearrangement links TRBV7-9 to TRBJ2-3, with a weak D call TRBD2 (6 bases). The V gene lost 4 bases and the J gene lost 2 bases, with 10 bases spanning the gap. Germline V gene lookup returns CDR1 SEHNR and CDR2 FQNEAQ (reference sequence). CDR3 length equals 14 residues. Incomplete CDR3 DNA: TGTGCCAGCAGCTCCTGGACTAACACAGATACG. It yields the protein CASSSWTNTDT. The entire CDR3 sequence reads CASSSWTNTDTQYF.

As regards this clone: The CDR3 end falls 3 residues outside the read, so it is completed with the germline J gene. The gene calls are TRBV29-1 and TRBJ2-1; D is undetermined. Germline values: CDR1 SQVTM, CDR2 ANQGSEA. The CDR3 totals 14 residues. With 7 bases removed from V and 0 bases from J, the gap between germline ends came to 13 bases. Partial CDR3 DNA: TGCAGCGCAGTGGGCAGGAGCTCCTACAATGAG. Its translation: CSAVGRSSYNE. The whole CDR3 protein reads CSAVGRSSYNEQFF.

Concerning this clone: The sequence runs out 3 residues before the end of the CDR3; the remainder is reconstructed from the germline J gene. The chain uses TRBV6-4 and TRBJ1-1; D is possibly TRBD1 (6 bases). Germline CDR1 and CDR2: MRHNA and SNTAGT. This CDR3 is built from 18 residues. Between the trimmed V and J ends, which lost 2 bases and 3 bases, there was a span of 22 bases. The CDR3: CASSDEGPTGGYYTEAFF. The sequenced part of the CDR3 DNA is TGTGCCAGCAGTGACGAAGGTCCGACAGGAGGTTATTACACTGAA.

About this clone itself: The read gets to within 3 residues of the CDR3 end, and the germline J gene fills in the rest. This chain uses TRBV7-9 with TRBJ1-1; 10 bases are shared with TRBD1. The CDR3 contains 15 residues. J lost 0 bases, V lost 5 bases, and 3 bases had no gene match. Germline lookup yields CDR1 SEHNR and CDR2 FQNEAQ (reference sequence). CDR3 bases read: TGTGCCAGCAGCCGGGACAGGGGCATGAACACTGAA. Amino acid sequence: CASSRDRGMNTE. The entire CDR3 protein is CASSRDRGMNTEAFF.

With respect to this clone: The read ends 3 residues shy of where the CDR3 ends; the end is completed using the germline J gene. The V call is TRBV19, the J call TRBJ2-7, with 8 bases that match TRBD2. CDR3 length: 15 residues. The germline V gene encodes CDR1 LNHDA and CDR2 SQIVND (reference sequence). The V gene end was trimmed by 6 bases and the J gene end by 1 base; junction bases not matched to a gene: 8. CDR3 in amino acids: CASSPTSGNSYEQYF. CDR3 DNA (partial): TGTGCCAGTAGCCCTACTAGCGGTAATTCCTACGAG.

As concerns this clone: The read is 3 residues too short to cover the CDR3 end, so that end is filled in from the germline J gene. This sequence joins TRBV28 and TRBJ2-7; 11 bases agree with TRBD1. Germline trimming cut 2 bases from V and 4 bases from J; bases unmatched to any gene: 1. The CDR3 loop spans 14 amino acids. CDR1 and CDR2 from the germline V gene are MDHEN and SYDVKM. CDR3 bases read: TGTGCCAGCAGTTTAGGGGACAGGGGGTACGAG. It encodes CASSLGDRGYE. From start to end, the CDR3 is CASSLGDRGYEQYF. Full variable domain (remainder filled in from reference TRBV28 and TRBJ2-7): DVKVTQSSRYLVKRTGEKVFLECVQDMDHENMFWYRQDPGLGLRLIYFSYDVKMKEKGDIPEGYSVSREKKERFSLILESASTNQTSMYLCASSLGDRGYEQYFGPGTRLTVT.

Turning to this clone: The read terminates 3 residues before the CDR3 end, so the remaining end is supplied by the germline J gene. J is TRBJ2-3 and V is TRBV20-1; 12 nucleotides match TRBD2. The CDR3 is 16 amino acids. Trimming removed 4 bases from V and 4 bases from J; junction bases left unmatched: 9. Germline lookup yields CDR1 DFQATT and CDR2 SNEGSKA (reference sequence). CDR3 DNA (partial): TGCAGTGCTAAGTCTAGCGGGGGGGCATCTGCAGATACG. Protein sequence: CSAKSSGGASADT. In full, the CDR3 reads CSAKSSGGASADTQYF.

A note on this clone: The read ends 3 residues shy of where the CDR3 ends; the end is completed using the germline J gene. The J gene is TRBJ2-7, the V gene TRBV7-9, with 9 nucleotides matching TRBD2. This CDR3 is built from 15 residues. Losses at the gene ends were 5 bases for V and 4 bases for J; bases not matched to a gene: 9. CDR1 is SEHNR and CDR2 is FQNEAQ in the germline V gene (reference sequence). Incomplete CDR3 DNA: TGTGCCAGCAGCCCCGCCTTAGCGGGAGCGTACGAG. Translation gives CASSPALAGAYE. The complete CDR3 protein is CASSPALAGAYEQYF. Full variable domain (outside the CDR3, taken from reference TRBV7-9 and TRBJ2-7): DTGVSQNPRHKITKRGQNVTFRCDPISEHNRLYWYRQTLGQGPEFLTYFQNEAQLEKSRLLSDRFSAERPKGSFSTLEIQRTEQGDSAMYLCASSPALAGAYEQYFGPGTRLTVT.

A word on this clone: The read is 3 residues too short to cover the CDR3 end, so that end is filled in from the germline J gene. The rearrangement joins TRBV11-3 to TRBJ2-5; TRBD2 matches 10 bases. CDR1 and CDR2 (germline): SGHNT, YENEEA. The CDR3 has 15 residues. V was pared by 5 bases and J by 5 bases, with 8 bases of the junction left unmatched. Incomplete CDR3 DNA: TGTGCCAGCAGCCTAAGCGGGGGGGCCTGGGAGACC. It is translated as CASSLSGGAWET. The complete CDR3 sequence is CASSLSGGAWETQYF.

CDR3 sequence: CASSLPPGGEQYF. CDR3 DNA (partial): TGTGCCAGCAGTTTGCCCCCCGGGGGCGAG. The V call is TRBV12-3 or TRBV12-4, the J call TRBJ2-7; a weak D match, TRBD2 (6 bases). The read is 3 residues too short to cover the CDR3 end, so that end is filled in from the germline J gene. The CDR3 totals 13 residues. V dropped 3 bases and J dropped 6 bases, with 12 bases sitting between them.

A remark on this clone: The CDR3 is cut off 3 residues early in the read; its end comes from the germline J gene. Other DNA sequences in the same sample also yield this CDR3. The chain has TRBV18 and TRBJ1-3; 10 bases align to TRBD1. This CDR3 is built from 15 residues. The germline gives CDR1 KGHSH, CDR2 LQKENI. V shed 5 bases, J shed 6 bases, and the junction held 7 bases outside the gene matches. The sequenced CDR3 bases are TGTGCCAGCTCAGAGGGACAGGGGCGAGCAAACACC. Translating it yields CASSEGQGRANT. The whole CDR3 protein reads CASSEGQGRANTIYF.

With respect to this clone: The read comes to an end 3 residues before the CDR3 does, leaving the germline J gene to fill in the end. The gene calls are TRBV7-2 and TRBJ2-7; TRBD2 might be the D (5 bases). Trimming stripped 3 bases from V and 3 bases from J, with 12 bases between. The CDR3 spans 14 residues. CDR1 and CDR2 from the germline V gene are SGHTA and FQGNSA. The CDR3 DNA, read in part, is TGTGCCAGCAGCTTTGACCCGGGGTTCTACGAG. This codes for CASSFDPGFYE. The CDR3 in its entirety is CASSFDPGFYEQYF. The whole variable domain, filled in from reference TRBV7-2 and TRBJ2-7, reads GAGVSQSPSNKVTEKGKDVELRCDPISGHTALYWYRQSLGQGLEFLIYFQGNSAPDKSGLPSDRFSAERTGGSVSTLTIQRTQQEDSAVYLCASSFDPGFYEQYFGPGTRLTVT.

On this clone itself: Read coverage stops 3 residues before the CDR3 terminus; the germline J gene supplies the remainder. The rearrangement uses TRBV5-4 and TRBJ1-2; D not resolved. From germline, CDR1 is SGHNT and CDR2 YYREEE (reference sequence). With 0 bases removed from V and 5 bases from J, the gap between germline ends came to 8 bases. The CDR3 has 13 amino acids. CDR3 DNA, as far as it was read: TGTGCCAGCAGCTTGGGACATGGGTATGGC. Protein: CASSLGHGYG. The entire CDR3 sequence reads CASSLGHGYGYTF.

A note on this clone: The observed sequence ends 3 residues before the CDR3 terminus, with the missing tail filled in from the germline J gene. The J gene is TRBJ1-4, the V gene TRBV10-3; possible D gene TRBD1, 5 bases. Germline CDR1 ENHRY, CDR2 SYGVKD. V lost 6 bases to trimming and J lost 5 bases, with 22 bases between them. This CDR3 has 17 residues. The sequenced part of the CDR3 DNA is TGTGCCATCAGGTCAGGACAAGGGCGAGAGGGGAATGAAAAA. Amino acids: CAIRSGQGREGNEK. The whole CDR3 reads CAIRSGQGREGNEKLFF.

A remark on this clone: The CDR3 extends 3 residues past the end of the read, so its final part is completed from the germline J gene. The J gene is TRBJ1-2, the V gene TRBV4-2, with a weak D call TRBD1 (5 bases). Germline CDR1 is LGHNA and CDR2 is YNFKEQ. The CDR3 length is 20 residues. CDR3 bases read: TGTGCCAGCAGCCCACCAACTCCGGGACTAGCGGGCAGGAGCTCCTACGAC. As protein: CASSPPTPGLAGRSSYD. The full CDR3 sequence reads CASSPPTPGLAGRSSYDYTF.

As to this clone: With the read ending 3 residues before the CDR3 end, the germline J gene is used to fill in that end. The V gene is TRBV16, the J gene TRBJ1-1; D is ambiguous. CDR1 and CDR2 (germline): KGHSY, FQNENV. Between the trimmed V and J ends, which lost 7 bases and 2 bases, there was a span of 11 bases. The CDR3 covers 13 residues. The CDR3 here is CASTPRVNTEAFF. CDR3 DNA, as far as it was read: TGTGCCAGCACGCCAAGGGTAAACACTGAA.

Notes on this clone: The read terminates 3 residues before the CDR3 end, so the remaining end is supplied by the germline J gene. J is TRBJ2-3 and V is TRBV12-3 or TRBV12-4; 9 bases align to TRBD2. The CDR3 spans 15 residues. Germline trimming cut 5 bases from V and 2 bases from J; bases unmatched to any gene: 5. The CDR3 bases that were read are TGTGCCAGCAGTCCCCGACTAGCGGACACAGATACG. Translation: CASSPRLADTDT. The entire CDR3 protein reads CASSPRLADTDTQYF.

Regarding this clone: The read ends 3 residues shy of where the CDR3 ends; the end is completed using the germline J gene. The genes are TRBV7-9 and TRBJ2-3; no reliable D call. CDR3 length: 15 amino acids. Germline V gene lookup returns CDR1 SEHNR and CDR2 FQNEAQ (reference sequence). CDR3 protein: CASSHSVRIKETQYF. CDR3 bases read: TGTGCCAGCAGCCACAGTGTACGGATTAAAGAGACG.

A word on this clone: The CDR3 goes on 3 residues after the read ends, and that part is filled in from the germline J gene. V and J are TRBV6-2 or TRBV6-3 and TRBJ2-2; no reliable D call. Trimming stripped 6 bases from V and 5 bases from J, with 13 bases between. This CDR3 spans 14 amino acids. Germline V gene sequence: CDR1 MNHEY, CDR2 SVGEGT. CDR3 amino acids: CASSPTAATGELFF. The CDR3 bases that were read are TGTGCCAGCAGCCCTACAGCAGCTACCGGGGAG.

A word on this clone: The missing CDR3 end, 3 residues past where the read stops, is filled in from the germline J gene. This chain connects TRBV18 to TRBJ1-5; TRBD1 might be the D (5 bases). Germline CDR1 reads KGHSH; CDR2 reads LQKENI. V was pared by 4 bases and J by 7 bases, with 17 bases between. The CDR3 consists of 15 residues. The sequenced part of the CDR3 DNA is TGTGCCAGCTCACGGGGCCATGAGGGAGGCCAGCCC. It encodes CASSRGHEGGQP. In full, the CDR3 is CASSRGHEGGQPQHF.

Concerning this clone itself: Read sequence stops 3 residues before the CDR3 end, and the germline J gene provides the missing end. Other DNA sequences in this specimen translate into the identical CDR3. The chain is built from TRBV18 and TRBJ1-2, with D tentatively TRBD1 (6 bases). CDR3 size: 13 residues. V dropped 3 bases and J dropped 5 bases, with 10 bases sitting between them. Germline CDR1 reads KGHSH; CDR2 reads LQKENI. Partial CDR3 DNA: TGTGCCAGCTCACCGCCGACAGGTTATGGC. Amino acid sequence: CASSPPTGYG. Given in full, the CDR3 is CASSPPTGYGYTF.

About this clone: The CDR3 extends 3 residues past the end of the read, so its final part is completed from the germline J gene. The chain employs TRBV7-6 and TRBJ1-5; TRBD1 matches at 9 bases. Germline trimming cut 5 bases from V and 4 bases from J; bases unmatched to any gene: 6. CDR1 is SGHVS and CDR2 is FNYEAQ in the germline V gene. The CDR3 runs 15 residues. The part of the CDR3 DNA that was read is TGTGCCAGCAGCCCCCGGGACAGGGAGAATCAGCCC. Translation gives CASSPRDRENQP. The whole CDR3 sequence is CASSPRDRENQPQHF.